One and the same sample provided the 32 T cell receptor beta chains below, sequenced in a study of CD4 T cells in relation to SARS-CoV-2 and coronaviruses. TCRdb's table, derived via immunoSEQ multiplex PCR, lists solely in-frame clones and lacks some. The sample carries about 19,000 clones, over 70% recorded once. The unexposed donors gave CD4+ T cells in about 2010-2018, prior to COVID-19. The cells were cultured for approximately 10 days before CD4+ T cells were isolated. Their antigens are not known. Sequenced: CD4+ T cells from PBMCs, cultured in vitro. These receptors were collected from a human donor in good health.

A note on this clone: A junction end diverges from the germline sequence, so it may reflect a read error. The chain has TRBV7-2 and TRBJ2-7; either TRBD1 or TRBD2 may fit D (6 bases each). This CDR3 has 13 residues. The germline CDR1 and CDR2 sequences are SGHTA and FQGNSA. The CDR3 spells CASSLARGELGHF. CDR3 DNA sequence: TGTGCCAGCAGCTTAGCGAGGGGGGAGCTGGGGCACTTC. Based on the CDR3 plus reference TRBV7-2 and TRBJ2-7, the full variable domain is GAGVSQSPSNKVTEKGKDVELRCDPISGHTALYWYRQSLGQGLEFLIYFQGNSAPDKSGLPSDRFSAERTGGSVSTLTIQRTQQEDSAVYLCASSLARGELGHFGPGTRLTVT.

The chain employs TRBV4-3 and TRBJ2-3; D gene unclear. This CDR3 spans 13 amino acids. The V end was cut by 1 base, the J end by 6 bases, with 8 bases between. Germline values: CDR1 LGHNA, CDR2 YSLEER. CDR3 sequence: CASSQGPRDTQYF. Written as DNA, the CDR3 is TGCGCCAGCAGCCAAGGCCCGAGGGATACGCAGTATTTT.

The chain recombines TRBV2 with TRBJ1-4, with D unresolved. Germline lookup yields CDR1 SNHLY and CDR2 FYNNEI. The CDR3 covers 15 residues. V was cut by 5 bases and J by 0 bases, with 10 bases left in between. CDR3 residues: CASSRSPATNEKLFF. In DNA form, the CDR3 reads TGTGCCAGCAGTCGGTCCCCCGCAACTAATGAAAAACTGTTTTTT.

The chain employs TRBV7-2 and TRBJ1-5, with D hard to call. Trimming left V 5 bases short and J 4 bases short, with 9 bases between. The germline CDR1 and CDR2 sequences are SGHTA and FQGNSA. The CDR3 spans 13 residues. The CDR3 spells CASSRSPNQPQHF. The CDR3 coding sequence is TGTGCCAGCAGCAGGTCACCAAATCAGCCCCAGCATTTT.

V usage is TRBV6-2 or TRBV6-3 and J usage is TRBJ2-1, with 8 bases lining up with TRBD2. V lost 4 bases, J lost 5 bases, and 10 bases stayed unmatched. The germline CDR1 and CDR2 sequences are MNHEY and SVGEGT. CDR3 size: 16 residues. Written as DNA, the CDR3 is TGTGCCAGCAGTTCCTTCACTAGCGGAGCGGACAATGAGCAGTTCTTC. Translating gives CASSSFTSGADNEQFF.

The rearrangement links TRBV12-2 to TRBJ2-2. TRBV12-2 is marked as a pseudogene. The CDR3 is 14 amino acids. The CDR3 DNA reads as TGTGCAAGTCGCTTAGTCTGGGTCACCGGGGAGCTGTTTTTT. Amino acid sequence: CASRLVWVTGELFF.

The chain employs TRBV12-3 or TRBV12-4 and TRBJ1-6; D unresolved. Trimming removed 4 bases from V and 5 bases from J, with 3 bases in between. The CDR3 runs 12 residues. The CDR3 region has the DNA TGTGCCAGCAGTTCGAATAATTCACCCCTCCACTTT. Encoded protein: CASSSNNSPLHF.

The chain has TRBV9 and TRBJ2-7; TRBD1 might be the D (5 bases). Trimming left V 0 bases short and J 6 bases short, with 10 bases between. Germline-derived CDR1 and CDR2 are SGDLS and YYNGEE. The CDR3 extends over 13 amino acids. DNA for the CDR3: TGTGCCAGCAGCGTAGGGCAGGGCACCGAGCAGTACTTC. It codes for CASSVGQGTEQYF.

This clone showed up just a few times. V gene TRBV14 combines with J gene TRBJ2-7, with 9 bases fitting TRBD2. J was trimmed by 0 bases and V by 2 bases; bases with no gene match: 5. The CDR3 covers 16 residues. Germline V lookup: CDR1 SGHDN, CDR2 FVKESK. The CDR3 DNA is TGTGCCAGCAGCCAAATTACTAGCGGGCCCTCCTACGAGCAGTACTTC. Encoded protein: CASSQITSGPSYEQYF.

The chain combines TRBV19 with TRBJ1-2, with D uncertain. This CDR3 is 13 amino acids long. The germline V gene has CDR1 LNHDA and CDR2 SQIVND (reference sequence). Trimming left V 0 bases short and J 7 bases short, with 9 bases between. This CDR3 reads CASSIERNSGYTF. CDR3 DNA: TGTGCCAGTAGTATAGAGCGGAACAGTGGCTACACCTTC.

This chain uses TRBV5-1 with TRBJ2-7, with 8 bases lining up with TRBD1. V was clipped by 5 bases and J by 5 bases; unmatched bases: 9. Germline CDR1 SGHRS, CDR2 YFSETQ. The CDR3 sequence is 14 residues long. The CDR3 coding sequence is TGCGCCAGCAGGCGATCGACAGGGGCCCACGAGCAGTACTTC. Its translation is CASRRSTGAHEQYF.

As concerns this clone: Other nucleotide sequences in the sample specify the same CDR3. This chain joins TRBV19 and TRBJ1-1; 8 bases match TRBD1. V dropped 2 bases and J dropped 1; count of bases not matched to a gene: 0. Germline CDR1 LNHDA, CDR2 SQIVND (reference sequence). CDR3 size: 14 residues. The chain's CDR3 is CASSIQGANTEAFF. The DNA for the CDR3 is TGTGCCAGTAGTATACAGGGGGCGAACACTGAAGCTTTCTTT.

The chain joins TRBV6-5 to TRBJ1-2; D not certain. With 6 bases removed from V and 0 bases from J, the gap between germline ends came to 14 bases. The length of the CDR3 is 15 residues. The V gene's germline CDR1 is MNHEY and CDR2 SVGAGI. CDR3 nucleotide sequence: TGTGCCAGCAGACAAAGCAGCCAGACTAACTATGGCTACACCTTC. Encoded protein: CASRQSSQTNYGYTF.

CDR3 residues: CASRRDTTGYTF. The CDR3 DNA reads as TGTGCCAGCAGACGGGATACTACTGGCTACACCTTC. The V gene is TRBV9, the J gene TRBJ1-2; D ambiguous. The CDR3 consists of 12 residues. Trimming cost V 5 bases and J 7 bases, with 12 bases left between them. Germline CDR1 SGDLS, CDR2 YYNGEE.

The CDR3 reads CASSYKSATQHF. CDR3 in DNA: TGTGCCAGCAGTTACAAGTCAGCAACCCAGCATTTT. The V and J genes are TRBV3-1 (or the pseudogene TRBV3-2) and TRBJ1-5; D remains unclear. V shed 6 bases and J shed 11 bases, with 14 bases lying between them. The length of the CDR3 is 12 residues. The V gene's germline CDR1 is LGHDT and CDR2 YNNKEL (reference sequence).

This clone has a handful of counts. V usage is TRBV4-2 and J usage is TRBJ1-6; D is perhaps TRBD1 (6 bases). Between the trimmed V and J ends, which lost 1 base and 10 bases, there was a span of 14 bases. The germline gives CDR1 LGHNA, CDR2 YNFKEQ. This CDR3 comprises 15 residues. The CDR3 sequence is CASSQVTRGNSPLHF. DNA for the CDR3: TGTGCCAGCAGCCAAGTTACGAGGGGGAACTCACCCCTCCACTTT.

This chain connects TRBV5-1 to TRBJ2-5; D not certain. The CDR3 sequence is 13 residues long. The germline V and J ends were trimmed by 4 bases and 4 bases, with 11 bases remaining between them. Looked up from germline, CDR1 is SGHRS and CDR2 is YFSETQ. The CDR3 region has the DNA TGCGCCAGCAGCACCGCAGGCGGAGAGACCCAGTACTTC. It codes for CASSTAGGETQYF.

The chain recombines TRBV6-4 with TRBJ1-1; 9 bases match TRBD1. The V gene end was trimmed by 0 bases and the J gene end by 12 bases; junction bases not matched to a gene: 8. The CDR3 is made up of 14 amino acids. From germline, CDR1 is MRHNA and CDR2 SNTAGT. Written as DNA, the CDR3 is TGTGCCAGCAGTGACTCGGGACAGGGATTTCAAACTTTCTTT. It codes for CASSDSGQGFQTFF.

This clone occurred a few times. The rearrangement links TRBV2 to TRBJ1-1, with TRBD1 matching over 7 bases. The J segment lost 1 base and the V segment lost 6 bases, leaving 2 bases of the junction unmatched. CDR1 is SNHLY, CDR2 FYNNEI, per germline. The CDR3 extends over 13 amino acids. The CDR3 region is CASSRQGNTEAFF. The CDR3 DNA reads TGTGCCAGCAGCAGACAGGGGAACACTGAAGCTTTCTTT.

The chain has TRBV6-5 and TRBJ1-4, with D unresolved. Trimming stripped 2 bases from V and 4 bases from J, with 8 bases between. CDR3 length: 14 residues. From germline, CDR1 is MNHEY and CDR2 SVGAGI. CDR3 loop: CASSYREGNEKLFF. The CDR3 DNA sequence: TGTGCCAGCAGTTACAGAGAGGGTAATGAAAAACTGTTTTTT.

The J gene is TRBJ2-3, the V gene TRBV2; D gene ambiguous. This CDR3 spans 13 amino acids. The V gene lost 3 bases and the J gene lost 3 bases, with 7 bases spanning the gap. Germline CDR1 is SNHLY and CDR2 is FYNNEI. CDR3 protein: CASSEKGTDTQYF. The CDR3, as DNA: TGTGCCAGCAGTGAGAAGGGTACAGATACGCAGTATTTT.

Only one count was recorded for this clone. The rearrangement links TRBV6-5 to TRBJ2-6; TRBD1 is a possible D gene (5 bases). The CDR3 is 15 residues long. Germline V lookup: CDR1 MNHEY, CDR2 SVGAGI. The V gene lost 5 bases and the J gene lost 0 bases, with 8 bases spanning the gap. CDR3 bases: TGTGCCAGCAGTCGGACACACTCTGGGGCCAACGTCCTGACTTTC. This gives the protein CASSRTHSGANVLTF.

The CDR3 nucleotides read TGCGCCAGCAGCCAAGATCTAGGGGCGTCGGGCACTGAAGCTTTCTTT. It translates to CASSQDLGASGTEAFF. This chain connects TRBV4-3 to TRBJ1-1; maybe TRBD1 (5 bases). CDR3 length: 16 residues. Germline CDR1 and CDR2: LGHNA and YSLEER. Trimming left V 0 bases short and J 4 bases short, with 15 bases between.

Here the CDR3 DNA reads TGCGCCAGCAGCTCAAACCCACAGGGGAACTATGGCTACACCTTC. Its translation: CASSSNPQGNYGYTF. The rearrangement uses TRBV5-1 and TRBJ1-2; 7 bases fit TRBD1. Trimming cost V 3 bases and J 2 bases; bases outside gene matches: 7. In germline, CDR1 is SGHRS, CDR2 YFSETQ. This CDR3 is 15 amino acids long. Based on the CDR3 plus reference TRBV5-1 and TRBJ1-2, the full variable domain is KAGVTQTPRYLIKTRGQQVTLSCSPISGHRSVSWYQQTPGQGLQFLFEYFSETQRNKGNFPGRFSGRQFSNSRSEMNVSTLELGDSALYLCASSSNPQGNYGYTFGSGTRLTVV.

The chain links TRBV5-1 to TRBJ1-1; D is uncertain. This CDR3 has 16 amino acids. Trimming stripped 1 base from V and 1 base from J, with 14 bases between. Germline V gene data show CDR1 as SGHRS and CDR2 as YFSETQ. The CDR3 nucleotides are TGCGCCAGCAGCTTGAGATCGAGGATAGAGAACACTGAAGCTTTCTTT. Its translation: CASSLRSRIENTEAFF.

The V gene is TRBV11-3, the J gene TRBJ2-5, with D maybe TRBD2 (5 bases). Germline V CDR1 and CDR2: SGHNT, YENEEA. Trimming shortened V by 4 bases and J by 5 bases, and 11 bases separated the two germline ends. The CDR3 runs 13 residues. The CDR3 DNA reads as TGTGCCAGCAGCTCGCCCCCGGGGGAGACCCAGTACTTC. Its translation is CASSSPPGETQYF.

This clone was detected a few times. This chain uses TRBV30 with TRBJ2-2; a weak D match, TRBD1 (5 bases). V was trimmed by 0 bases and J by 3 bases, leaving 11 bases between them. Germline V gives CDR1 GTSNPN, CDR2 SVGIG (reference sequence). This CDR3 comprises 15 residues. The CDR3 loop reads CAWSVGEGDTGELFF. The CDR3 DNA reads TGTGCCTGGAGTGTTGGGGAAGGGGACACCGGGGAGCTGTTTTTT.

The rearrangement links TRBV5-5 to TRBJ2-3; a weak D match, TRBD2 (6 bases). This CDR3 contains 13 residues. The germline V and J ends were trimmed by 5 bases and 4 bases, with 11 bases remaining between them. Germline CDR1 and CDR2: SGHKS and YYEKEE (reference sequence). In DNA form, the CDR3 reads TGTGCCAGCAGTGAATCGGGGGCAGATACGCAGTATTTT. It yields the protein CASSESGADTQYF.

V is TRBV2 and J is TRBJ2-4; 9 nucleotides match TRBD1. V shed 6 bases, J shed 6 bases, and the junction held 6 bases outside the gene matches. CDR1 and CDR2 from the germline V gene are SNHLY and FYNNEI. The CDR3 runs to 14 residues. CDR3 residues: CASRPQGAGNIQYF. Written as DNA, the CDR3 is TGTGCCAGCAGACCACAGGGGGCGGGAAACATTCAGTACTTC.

This chain connects TRBV7-3 to TRBJ2-3; 9 bases match TRBD1. The germline V gene encodes CDR1 SGHTA and CDR2 FQGTGA. After removal of 8 bases from V and 2 bases from J, the junction contained 2 bases not matched to a gene. The CDR3 spans 13 residues. As DNA, the CDR3 is TGTGCCAGCGGACAGGGGAACACAGATACGCAGTATTTT. This gives the protein CASGQGNTDTQYF.

This sequence joins TRBV6-5 and TRBJ2-1; the match to TRBD2 covers 10 bases. CDR1 MNHEY and CDR2 SVGAGI come from the germline V gene. This CDR3 has 14 amino acids. V lost 9 bases and J lost 4; bases outside the gene matches: 6. The CDR3 region is CASQTSGIYNEQFF. CDR3 nucleotides: TGTGCCAGTCAAACTAGCGGGATTTACAATGAGCAGTTCTTC.

The chain has TRBV5-4 and TRBJ1-4; TRBD1 is a possible D gene (6 bases). The CDR3 is 16 residues long. In germline, CDR1 is SGHNT, CDR2 YYREEE (reference sequence). The germline V and J ends were trimmed by 3 bases and 0 bases, with 12 bases remaining between them. The chain's CDR3 is CASSSGQPTTNEKLFF. The CDR3 DNA is TGTGCCAGCAGCTCAGGACAGCCCACAACTAATGAAAAACTGTTTTTT.